This T cell receptor beta chain was captured in a study of human T cells and chemical hapten exposure (dated by TCRdb to about 2021). Background for the entire study: For sensitization, 2% DPC in acetone was applied to a 2 cm by 2 cm area of upper inner arm skin. Peripheral blood TCR repertoire changes were tracked in vivo in alopecia patients during primary and secondary sensitization to the hapten diphenylcyclopropenone (DPC). Patch testing on the upper back used Finn chambers containing 0.01% DPC, with scoring done after 6 days according to International Contact Dermatitis Research Group standards. Libraries were pooled for sequencing, and per-sample TCR yields varied mainly because of small differences in library volumes within the pool. Throughout the study period of roughly five months, patients also received therapeutic DPC doses to the scalp every week. Twenty-nine alopecia patients gave blood for TCR sequencing at one to four time points (pre-sensitization, 2, 6 and 24 weeks). Blood samples were taken from patients before sensitization (week 0) and at 2, 6 and about 24 weeks after DPC sensitization. The mostly female patient cohort included alopecia areata with under or over 50% scalp involvement, alopecia totalis and alopecia universalis.

Results and caveats for the whole study, not just this receptor: Significantly more large CDR3 similarity clusters were formed by expanded TCRs than by pre-sensitization or healthy control sets, consistent with antigen-driven responses. Because all patients had alopecia, a presumed autoimmune disease, the immune response of the patients might differ from that of healthy individuals. No change with DPC sensitization was found in the number of TCRs above 1 in 1000 frequency, and no evidence of global repertoire structure alterations was found. Repeated subsampling changed both the strength of the expansion versus patch-test correlation and the threshold at which the correlation became significant. A positive correlation was found between the number of PT1 expanded TCRs and patch test score, with significance reached at thresholds 8, 16 and 32 but not 4.

The germline V gene (reference sequence) gives CDR1 as SEHNR and CDR2 as FQNEAQ. V is reduced by 4 bases and J by 5 bases, leaving a spacing of 11 bases between them. Inclusive of the bounding cysteine and phenylalanine, the CDR3 is 14 residues long. The read is trimmed to its CDR3 DNA, 42 bases read in frame from base 1. In its sample, this clonotype was seen many times. Its antigen is currently not known. Base qualities were left out, and no much larger clone turns up one base away. Libraries were built with RACE. The sequencer listed for this sample is NextSeq 500. During library preparation, unique molecular identifiers were attached to individual cDNA molecules so that TCRs could be counted in a quantitative, reproducible way. From each blood RNA sample, both TCR alpha and TCR beta chains were sequenced. Under the source paper's analysis protocol: Samples had a median of roughly 87,000 TCRs, with a range from about 23,224 to 690,600. V, J and CDR3 annotation of the TCR reads was performed with the Decombinator software suite. For PS versus PT1 abundance plots, all samples were subsampled to the same number of TCRs (28,000). TCRs were defined as expanded if absent before sensitization and observed at least eight times at the 2-week time point. The public reads were quality trimmed at Q25 with fastp and then assembled into clones with MiXCR by TCRdb, keeping productive beta chains. Under each unique CDR3 protein, matching rows form one entry showing the most common genes and DNA. The V and J calls here are based on TCRdb, not the publication. This sample gives roughly 60,000 distinct CDR3 sequences in total; about 7% of them show up just once. The ten largest make up around 1.6% of the sample.

The time point label, read with the paper, signifies: pre-sensitization, week 0. This specimen's treatment or condition label, interpreted: therapeutic diphenylcyclopropenone sensitization with weekly scalp DPC. Blood at each patch-test visit was drawn before the patch test was applied. Patients were considered eligible if aged 18 to 70, diagnosed with alopecia and deemed suitable for DPC therapy, and patients were excluded if pregnant. Total RNA was extracted from unfractionated whole blood collected in Tempus Blood RNA tubes. The receptor comes from a young woman with alopecia areata. Some clones in this sample may be carry-over from other donors' samples. The chain is encoded by TRBV7-9 joined to TRBJ2-2; the D gene remains uncertain. The sample in question was whole blood, obtained in connection with sensitization to the hapten diphenylcyclopropenone (DPC). At the DNA level, the sequence is TGTGCCAGCAGCTCCCTAGTCGGTACCGGGGAGCTGTTTTTT. Its translation is CASSSLVGTGELFF.